Shown below are 26 T cell receptor beta chains from a single sample sequenced in a study of post-analysis software for immune sequencing data. Tagging with unique molecular identifiers was a feature of the TCR beta cDNA libraries. MiXCR, run by TCRdb on the PCR reads, gives a single entry per CDR3 protein. The table includes some 690,000 distinct CDR3 sequences, 55% to 70% detected once. Their antigens are not known. General study points: The five TRBV segments detected at higher frequency in patients than in controls included TRBV5-6, TRBV5-1 and TRBV20-1.

Sequencing used blood. The receptors derive from a girl aged 2-10 years with multiple sclerosis.

The chain combines TRBV3-1 with TRBJ2-5; D is undetermined. V shed 4 bases and J shed 7 bases, with 16 bases lying between them. Per germline, CDR1 LGHDT and CDR2 YNNKEL (reference sequence). The CDR3 has 14 residues. The CDR3 spells CASSPRPDGGTQYF. The DNA for the CDR3 is TGTGCCAGCAGCCCCAGACCGGACGGTGGGACCCAGTACTTC.

The chain has TRBV29-1 and TRBJ1-2; D may be TRBD1 (6 bases). The CDR3 has 17 residues. Germline V gives CDR1 SQVTM, CDR2 ANQGSEA. Trimming took off 4 bases at V and 4 bases at J, with 25 bases between the two ends. The DNA for the CDR3 is TGCAGCGTTGGGGGGCAGTATCCCTGGCGAACCTCCTATGGCTACACCTTC. Amino acids: CSVGGQYPWRTSYGYTF.

This rearrangement joins TRBV29-1 to TRBJ2-5, with D tentatively TRBD1 (5 bases). The CDR3 is 13 residues long. Germline assignment: CDR1 SQVTM and CDR2 ANQGSEA. The germline V and J ends were trimmed by 3 bases and 2 bases, with 10 bases remaining between them. CDR3 nucleotide sequence: TGCAGCGTTGAGGGGCCTCAACAAGAGACCCAGTACTTC. As protein: CSVEGPQQETQYF.

This sequence joins TRBV11-2 and TRBJ2-1; no reliable D call. CDR1 is SGHAT and CDR2 is FQNNGV in the germline V gene. CDR3 size: 11 residues. Trimming removed 5 bases from V and 10 bases from J, with 9 bases in between. The CDR3 DNA is TGTGCCAGCAGCCTTTCCTGGGAGCAGTTCTTC. Amino acids: CASSLSWEQFF.

This clonotype was counted only a few times. The chain has TRBV5-6 and TRBJ2-2; D is uncertain. Trimming pared 0 bases from V and 3 bases from J, leaving 9 bases between. CDR1 is SGHDT and CDR2 is YYEEEE in the germline V gene. The CDR3 contains 15 residues. Written as DNA, the CDR3 is TGTGCCAGCAGCTTGGAGGTCGGATACACCGGGGAGCTGTTTTTT. Amino acids: CASSLEVGYTGELFF.

This clonotype has just a few counts. The chain is built from TRBV12-3 or TRBV12-4 and TRBJ1-2, with D perhaps TRBD1 (6 bases). Trimming removed 6 bases at V and 8 bases at J, with 16 bases between. The CDR3 has 13 amino acids. The CDR3 here is CASRRPGGYGYTF. In DNA form, the CDR3 reads TGTGCCAGCAGACGACCCGGGGGCTACGGCTACACCTTC.

The chain recombines TRBV4-1 with TRBJ2-1, with D possibly being TRBD1 or TRBD2 (5 bases each). V lost 4 bases, J lost 10 bases, and 17 bases lay in between. The CDR3 contains 14 residues. The germline gives CDR1 MGHRA, CDR2 YSYEKL. As DNA, the CDR3 is TGCGCCAGCAGCCCCTTAGGACACGGCGGGGAGCAGTTCTTC. It is translated as CASSPLGHGGEQFF.

The chain carries TRBV29-1 and TRBJ2-1; 11 bases fit TRBD2. Trimming at V came to 6 bases and at J to 3 bases, leaving 7 bases not matched to a gene. Germline-derived CDR1 and CDR2 are SQVTM and ANQGSEA. This CDR3 is built from 15 residues. The chain's CDR3 is CSVPLAGGLYNEQFF. The CDR3 bases are TGCAGCGTCCCATTAGCGGGGGGGCTCTACAATGAGCAGTTCTTC.

The chain employs TRBV6-1 and TRBJ2-5; D is uncertain. Germline CDR1 MNHNS, CDR2 SASEGT. V lost 6 bases and J lost 4, with 12 bases in between. The CDR3 runs 13 residues. CDR3 region: CASRRLGLETQYF. In DNA form, the CDR3 reads TGTGCCAGCAGAAGGTTGGGATTAGAGACCCAGTACTTC.

The rearrangement uses TRBV12-3 or TRBV12-4 and TRBJ1-5, with D uncertain. Trimming took 7 bases from V and 5 from J, leaving 12 bases between them. The CDR3 has 13 amino acids. The CDR3 sequence is CASTLDRDQPQHF. The CDR3 nucleotides read TGTGCCAGCACCCTGGACCGTGATCAGCCCCAGCATTTT.

This chain joins TRBV7-9 and TRBJ1-2; possible D gene TRBD1, 5 bases. CDR1 is SEHNR and CDR2 is FQNEAQ in the germline V gene (reference sequence). The CDR3 length is 16 residues. With 6 bases removed from V and 4 bases from J, the gap between germline ends came to 21 bases. The CDR3, as DNA: TGTGCCAGCAGGACCTCGACAGAGGGGACTGGCTATGGCTACACCTTC. This codes for CASRTSTEGTGYGYTF.

The rearrangement links TRBV10-3 to TRBJ2-7, with TRBD1 identical over 9 bases. The germline CDR1 and CDR2 sequences are ENHRY and SYGVKD. V shed 6 bases, J shed 2 bases, and the junction held 5 bases outside the gene matches. The CDR3 contains 14 residues. The CDR3 bases are TGTGCCATCAGCTCCGGGACAGGGACCTACGAGCAGTACTTC. Its protein product is CAISSGTGTYEQYF.

The chain recombines TRBV6-6 with TRBJ1-4, with a possible D match to TRBD1 (5 bases). There are 17 residues in the CDR3. Germline loops: CDR1 MNHNY, CDR2 SVGAGI (reference sequence). V was shortened by 0 bases and J by 4 bases, with 15 bases between the two germline ends. The CDR3 nucleotides are TGTGCCAGCAGTTACTCGGCAGGGTTAGTGGTTAATGAAAAACTGTTTTTT. Translated: CASSYSAGLVVNEKLFF.

This chain joins TRBV6-1 and TRBJ2-7; D is ambiguous. V was cut by 4 bases and J by 5 bases, with 12 bases left in between. There are 13 residues in the CDR3. CDR1 and CDR2 (germline): MNHNS, SASEGT. The DNA of the CDR3 is TGTGCCAGCAGTGGCCAAAGGGCCCACGAGCAGTACTTC. Its protein is CASSGQRAHEQYF.

In its sample, this clonotype was seen a few times. The chain has TRBV28 and TRBJ2-7, with 8 bases lining up with TRBD1. This CDR3 has 14 residues. J was trimmed by 6 bases and V by 6 bases; bases with no gene match: 10. Germline V CDR1 and CDR2: MDHEN, SYDVKM. CDR3 amino acids: CASRATGDRSEQYF. CDR3 sequence (DNA): TGTGCCAGCAGGGCGACAGGGGATCGGAGCGAGCAGTACTTC. The full variable domain, its missing parts supplied by reference TRBV28 and TRBJ2-7, is DVKVTQSSRYLVKRTGEKVFLECVQDMDHENMFWYRQDPGLGLRLIYFSYDVKMKEKGDIPEGYSVSREKKERFSLILESASTNQTSMYLCASRATGDRSEQYFGPGTRLTVT.

This clonotype has just one count. The V gene is TRBV10-2, the J gene TRBJ1-1; D is ambiguous. Germline V gives CDR1 WSHSY, CDR2 SAAADI. The CDR3 consists of 15 residues. The V and J ends lost 7 bases and 4 bases respectively, with 19 bases between them. CDR3 bases: TGCGCCAGCACACAGACCGGGCTAGTGGGCACTGAAGCTTTCTTT. It specifies CASTQTGLVGTEAFF.

CDR3 nucleotide sequence: TGCGCCAGCAGCCAAGAGGTAGTCGGCACAGATACGCAGTATTTT. Its translation is CASSQEVVGTDTQYF. The V and J genes are TRBV4-3 and TRBJ2-3; no reliable D call. In germline, CDR1 is LGHNA, CDR2 YSLEER. The V end lost 0 bases, the J end lost 1 base, and 8 bases lay between the germline ends. The CDR3 sequence is 15 residues long.

This chain joins TRBV7-2 and TRBJ2-3; 8 nucleotides match TRBD2. V dropped 1 base and J dropped 5; count of bases not matched to a gene: 8. CDR1 SGHTA and CDR2 FQGNSA come from the germline V gene. The CDR3 has 16 residues. CDR3 DNA: TGTGCCAGCAGCTTAGTGGGCGCGGGGGGCGGAGATACGCAGTATTTT. Protein: CASSLVGAGGGDTQYF.

There are a few counts of this clonotype. The chain links TRBV7-9 to TRBJ2-3; D is perhaps TRBD1 or TRBD2 (5 bases each). This CDR3 comprises 16 residues. Germline CDR1 is SEHNR and CDR2 is FQNEAQ (reference sequence). V lost 3 bases to trimming and J lost 0 bases, with 13 bases between them. Here the CDR3 reads CASSFRGPTSTDTQYF. CDR3 coding DNA: TGTGCCAGCAGCTTCCGGGGCCCTACTAGCACAGATACGCAGTATTTT.

This sequence joins TRBV12-3 or TRBV12-4 and TRBJ2-4; a possible D gene is TRBD1 (6 bases). Deletions cut 7 bases from V and 6 bases from J, with 16 bases between. The CDR3 loop spans 14 amino acids. CDR3 DNA: TGTGCCAGCACCCAGGGGCTAAAGGGAAACATTCAGTACTTC. This codes for CASTQGLKGNIQYF.

The chain links TRBV20-1 to TRBJ2-1; 8 nucleotides agree with TRBD2. Germline lookup yields CDR1 DFQATT and CDR2 SNEGSKA (reference sequence). The CDR3 sequence is 12 residues long. With 3 bases clipped from V and 9 bases from J, the junction kept 4 bases outside the gene matches. The CDR3 nucleotides are TGCAGTGCTAGTCCTAGCGGGCCTGAGCAGTTCTTC. This encodes CSASPSGPEQFF.

The J gene is TRBJ1-6, the V gene TRBV20-1; D is perhaps TRBD1 (5 bases). Trimming removed 3 bases at V and 6 bases at J, with 18 bases between. Germline CDR1 reads DFQATT; CDR2 reads SNEGSKA (reference sequence). This CDR3 has 16 residues. CDR3 region: CSARAGGNDLNSPLHF. CDR3 coding DNA: TGCAGTGCTAGGGCCGGGGGGAACGATCTTAATTCACCCCTCCACTTT.

The V gene is TRBV20-1, the J gene TRBJ2-5, with TRBD2 identical over 10 bases. Per germline, CDR1 DFQATT and CDR2 SNEGSKA (reference sequence). This CDR3 has 15 residues. The J segment lost 4 bases and the V segment lost 3 bases, leaving 8 bases of the junction unmatched. The CDR3 region is CSASSSGRDAETQYF. CDR3 in DNA: TGCAGTGCTAGCTCCAGCGGGAGGGATGCAGAGACCCAGTACTTC.

The chain uses TRBV27 and TRBJ2-1; TRBD2 matches at 9 bases. The J call may be wrong; the DNA end is better matched by TRBJ2-7. Germline V gene lookup returns CDR1 MNHEY and CDR2 SMNVEV (reference sequence). The CDR3 loop spans 15 amino acids. As DNA, the CDR3 is TGTGCCAGCAGACAGACTAGCGGAAGCTCCTACGAGCAGTACTTC. Its translation: CASRQTSGSSYEQYF.

There are a few counts of this clonotype. For the CDR3, the DNA is TGTGCCACGTCGCCGGGTGGAGAGACCCAGTACTTC. Its translation is CATSPGGETQYF. The V gene is TRBV10-3, the J gene TRBJ2-5; D is uncertain. The germline CDR1 and CDR2 sequences are ENHRY and SYGVKD. The V and J ends lost 10 bases and 4 bases respectively, with 13 bases between them. The CDR3 contains 12 residues.

This chain links TRBV10-2 with TRBJ2-1; TRBD2 aligns across 11 bases. Germline values: CDR1 WSHSY, CDR2 SAAADI. The CDR3 consists of 14 residues. J lost 9 bases, V lost 9 bases, and 10 bases had no gene match. CDR3 sequence reads: CASGPSGGNSEQFF. The DNA of the CDR3 is TGCGCCAGTGGCCCTAGCGGGGGGAATAGTGAGCAGTTCTTC.